This T cell receptor beta chain was documented in a study of glioma-infiltrating T cells. V gave up 6 bases and J gave up 6 bases, with 14 bases separating them. The CDR3 consists of 12 residues. The germline V gene encodes CDR1 SQVTM and CDR2 ANQGSEA. Findings and caveats of the study: Only very few CDR3 sequences appeared in both tissue and blood. Non-neoplastic patients had below-expected tissue-blood divergence, while all gliomas exceeded expectation.

For this clonotype: Its antigen is unknown.

Amplification of TCR alpha and beta CDR3 regions from RNA used iRepertoire nested multiplex PCR. From the multiplex PCR reads, TCRdb called clonotypes with MiXCR, one entry per CDR3 protein. The sample has some 160,000 distinct CDR3 sequences; around 40% are singletons. This sequence was found in a human donor with low-grade glioma or glioblastoma, undergoing nonglioma brain surgery, or in good health (not recorded which). V and J are TRBV29-1 and TRBJ1-2, with unresolved D. Sample: glioma tissue, nonneoplastic brain tissue, or PBMCs (not recorded which). The CDR3 sequence is CSVFSTENGYTF. CDR3 sequence (DNA): TGCAGCGTCTTCTCGACCGAAAATGGCTACACCTTC.